These 25 T cell receptor beta chains were all obtained from the same sample, sequenced in a study of T-cell reconstitution after alpha-beta-depleted transplantation in children. For TCRbeta, the library was prepared with unique molecular identifiers. TCRdb ran MiXCR on the PCR reads and lists one entry per CDR3 protein. Among some 530,000 distinct CDR3 sequences listed, roughly an eighth were seen once. The sample here was PBMCs from the stem cell graft donor, taken from the stem cell graft. These receptors were obtained from a human donor who donated a stem cell graft to a child with combined immunodeficiency.

There are a few counts of this clonotype. The genes are TRBV28 and TRBJ1-5; D not certain. CDR1 and CDR2 from the germline V gene are MDHEN and SYDVKM. V shed 5 bases and J shed 2 bases, with 10 bases lying between them. This CDR3 region has 14 residues. The DNA for the CDR3 is TGTGCCAGCAGTACGGCGGCGGGCAATCAGCCCCAGCATTTT. This encodes CASSTAAGNQPQHF.

This clonotype has at least ten counts. This chain links TRBV5-4 with TRBJ2-4; D not certain. The CDR3 runs to 12 residues. Deletions cut 0 bases from V and 6 bases from J, with 4 bases between. CDR1 is SGHNT and CDR2 is YYREEE in the germline V gene (reference sequence). CDR3 protein: CASSLGGNIQYF. CDR3 bases: TGTGCCAGCAGCTTGGGAGGAAACATTCAGTACTTC. Combining the CDR3 with reference TRBV5-4 and TRBJ2-4 gives the whole variable domain ETGVTQSPTHLIKTRGQQVTLRCSSQSGHNTVSWYQQALGQGPQFIFQYYREEENGRGNFPPRFSGLQFPNYSSELNVNALELDDSALYLCASSLGGNIQYFGAGTRLSVL.

The chain recombines TRBV13 with TRBJ2-1; maybe TRBD2 (6 bases). V lost 5 bases to trimming and J lost 2 bases, with 13 bases between them. CDR1 is PRHDT and CDR2 is FYEKMQ in the germline V gene (reference sequence). The CDR3 loop spans 15 amino acids. The CDR3, as DNA: TGTGCCAGCAGCACTCTAGCGTATGCCTACAATGAGCAGTTCTTC. It codes for CASSTLAYAYNEQFF.

This clonotype was counted a few times. The V call is TRBV5-1, the J call TRBJ2-1; D perhaps matches TRBD1 (6 bases). Looked up from germline, CDR1 is SGHRS and CDR2 is YFSETQ. This CDR3 spans 18 amino acids. V was clipped by 0 bases and J by 3 bases, with 19 bases between them. The CDR3 here is CASSLALYPGTNYNEQFF. Written as DNA, the CDR3 is TGCGCCAGCAGCTTGGCCTTGTATCCCGGGACAAACTACAATGAGCAGTTCTTC.

The chain joins TRBV3-1 to TRBJ2-7, with TRBD2 matching 9 bases. Trimming cost V 8 bases and J 6 bases; bases outside gene matches: 11. CDR1 LGHDT and CDR2 YNNKEL come from the germline V gene (reference sequence). This CDR3 has 14 amino acids. CDR3 residues: CASSKRTSEGEQYF. The DNA of the CDR3 is TGTGCCAGCTCCAAGCGGACTAGCGAGGGCGAGCAGTACTTC.

This clonotype was observed a handful of times. This chain joins TRBV11-2 and TRBJ2-7; no definite D call. Germline CDR1 and CDR2: SGHAT and FQNNGV. The CDR3 extends over 13 amino acids. The ends were cut back, 5 bases at V and 0 bases at J, with 8 bases in the middle. The CDR3 DNA follows: TGTGCCAGCAGCCGTCCCCTCTCCTACGAGCAGTACTTC. As protein: CASSRPLSYEQYF.

This clonotype came up many times. The chain joins TRBV6-5 to TRBJ2-7; D is perhaps TRBD2 (5 bases). CDR1 is MNHEY, CDR2 SVGAGI, per germline. This CDR3 has 11 residues. V was cut by 2 bases and J by 6 bases, with 5 bases left in between. The CDR3, as DNA: TGTGCCAGCAGTTACGCGGGCGAGCAGTACTTC. The encoded protein is CASSYAGEQYF.

V usage is TRBV20-1 and J usage is TRBJ2-5; TRBD2 is a possible D gene (6 bases). The CDR3 extends over 13 amino acids. Trimming removed 4 bases from V and 7 bases from J, with 16 bases in between. Germline CDR1 is DFQATT and CDR2 is SNEGSKA (reference sequence). CDR3 loop: CSANDMTGGTQYF. The CDR3 bases are TGCAGTGCTAATGACATGACCGGGGGGACCCAGTACTTC.

This clonotype has only a few counts. The rearrangement links TRBV11-1 to TRBJ1-1; TRBD1 aligns across 8 bases. After removal of 4 bases from V and 4 bases from J, the junction contained 5 bases not matched to a gene. The CDR3 contains 14 residues. From germline, CDR1 is SGHAT and CDR2 FQDESV (reference sequence). CDR3 loop: CASSSDRAGTEAFF. As DNA, the CDR3 is TGTGCCAGCAGCTCGGACAGGGCGGGCACTGAAGCTTTCTTT. The complete variable domain, with remaining parts taken from reference TRBV11-1 and TRBJ1-1, reads EAEVAQSPRYKITEKSQAVAFWCDPISGHATLYWYRQILGQGPELLVQFQDESVVDDSQLPKDRFSAERLKGVDSTLKIQPAELGDSAMYLCASSSDRAGTEAFFGQGTRLTVV.

In this sample, this clonotype turned up many times. The chain is built from TRBV5-6 and TRBJ2-1; 11 bases match TRBD2. The CDR3 has 15 residues. Germline CDR1 reads SGHDT; CDR2 reads YYEEEE. The J segment lost 10 bases and the V segment lost 1 base, leaving 7 bases of the junction unmatched. CDR3 in DNA: TGTGCCAGCAGCTTGTTAGCGGGGGGGCCATGGGAGCAGTTCTTC. Translating gives CASSLLAGGPWEQFF.

The genes are TRBV6-5 and TRBJ2-3; 13 nucleotides line up with TRBD2. This CDR3 spans 15 amino acids. Unmatched junction bases numbered 4, after V lost 8 bases and J lost 2 bases. Germline values: CDR1 MNHEY, CDR2 SVGAGI. DNA of the CDR3: TGTGCCAGCCGAGGACTAGCGGGGGCCACAGATACGCAGTATTTT. Translating it yields CASRGLAGATDTQYF.

This clonotype was observed many times. This chain joins TRBV20-1 and TRBJ2-2; 8 bases are shared with TRBD1. This CDR3 region has 15 residues. The germline CDR1 and CDR2 sequences are DFQATT and SNEGSKA (reference sequence). The ends lost 0 bases at V and 5 bases at J; junction bases unmatched: 5. This CDR3 reads CSARDQGAGTGELFF. CDR3 sequence (DNA): TGCAGTGCTAGAGATCAGGGGGCAGGTACCGGGGAGCTGTTTTTT.

This clonotype was recorded at least ten times. This rearrangement joins TRBV27 to TRBJ2-1; TRBD2 matches 7 bases. CDR1 is MNHEY and CDR2 is SMNVEV in the germline V gene (reference sequence). The CDR3 length is 11 residues. Trimming at V came to 10 bases and at J to 7 bases, leaving 4 bases not matched to a gene. The CDR3 region has the DNA TGTGCCACCTCGGGGGGAAATGAGCAGTTCTTC. Translation: CATSGGNEQFF.

This clonotype has more than one count but fewer than ten. The V and J genes are TRBV6-5 and TRBJ2-7, with 12 nucleotides matching TRBD1. The CDR3 is 16 amino acids. Unmatched junction bases numbered 11, after V lost 7 bases and J lost 4 bases. Per the germline V gene, CDR1 is MNHEY and CDR2 is SVGAGI. In nucleotides, the CDR3 is TGTGCCAGCATTACCCCTCCGGGACAGGGGGCATACGAGCAGTACTTC. Its protein is CASITPPGQGAYEQYF.

This clonotype has only a few counts. The rearrangement links TRBV4-3 to TRBJ2-3, with TRBD1 identical over 10 bases. Trimming took 3 bases from V and 2 from J; bases not matched to a gene: 2. This CDR3 spans 15 amino acids. Germline V lookup: CDR1 LGHNA, CDR2 YSLEER. The CDR3 reads CASSHGTGDTDTQYF. The DNA of the CDR3 is TGCGCCAGCAGCCACGGGACAGGGGACACAGATACGCAGTATTTT.

In its sample, this clonotype was seen a few times. V and J are TRBV28 and TRBJ1-2, with TRBD1 matching over 7 bases. Unmatched junction bases numbered 6, after V lost 6 bases and J lost 8 bases. The CDR3 runs to 12 residues. The germline CDR1 and CDR2 sequences are MDHEN and SYDVKM. DNA of the CDR3: TGTGCCAGCAGACTGACAGGGACCGGCTACACCTTC. Its translation: CASRLTGTGYTF.

This clonotype was seen repeatedly, ten times or more. The chain couples TRBV6-2 or TRBV6-3 to TRBJ2-1; D ambiguous. The CDR3 length is 11 residues. V lost 6 bases to trimming and J lost 3 bases, with 3 bases between them. Per the germline V gene, CDR1 is MNHEY and CDR2 is SVGEGT. DNA for the CDR3: TGTGCCAGCAGCAACTACAATGAGCAGTTCTTC. It is translated as CASSNYNEQFF.

This clonotype was found many times. The chain employs TRBV7-9 and TRBJ2-5; D is unclear. The germline V gene has CDR1 SEHNR and CDR2 FQNEAQ (reference sequence). V lost 5 bases and J 2 bases, leaving 12 bases between the germline ends. The CDR3 is 14 residues long. The CDR3 here is CASSKGEFQETQYF. CDR3 nucleotides: TGTGCCAGCAGCAAAGGAGAGTTTCAAGAGACCCAGTACTTC.

This clonotype was found many times. The chain uses TRBV12-3 or TRBV12-4 and TRBJ1-3; D not resolved. The CDR3 runs to 13 residues. Trimming cost V 3 bases and J 0 bases, with 3 bases left between them. The DNA for the CDR3 is TGTGCCAGCAGTTTTGTCTCTGGAAACACCATATATTTT. It translates to CASSFVSGNTIYF.

This clonotype was counted a few times. The chain couples TRBV24-1 to TRBJ2-7, with TRBD2 matching over 8 bases. Losses at the gene ends were 4 bases for V and 3 bases for J; bases not matched to a gene: 7. Germline values: CDR1 KGHDR, CDR2 SFDVKD. The CDR3 is 15 amino acids. CDR3 region: CATSEGASGLYEQYF. CDR3 coding DNA: TGTGCCACCAGTGAAGGGGCTAGCGGGCTCTACGAGCAGTACTTC.

About this clonotype itself: Given a much more abundant clone one base away, this may be a read error. The chain employs TRBV12-3 or TRBV12-4 and TRBJ2-1; 14 nucleotides agree with TRBD2. J was trimmed by 6 bases and V by 7 bases; bases with no gene match: 5. The CDR3 is 15 residues long. The CDR3, as DNA: TGTGCCAGCACCGAGGGACTAGCGGGAGTCAATGAGCAGTTCTTC. Protein sequence: CASTEGLAGVNEQFF.

This clonotype was found many times. The chain uses TRBV7-9 and TRBJ1-5; 8 bases agree with TRBD1. The V gene's germline CDR1 is SEHNR and CDR2 FQNEAQ (reference sequence). The CDR3 runs to 14 residues. The junction had 6 bases not matched to a gene; V was cut back by 5 bases and J by 6 bases. For the CDR3, the DNA is TGTGCCAGCAGCGAAGGACAGGGAAGTCAGCCCCAGCATTTT. This translates into CASSEGQGSQPQHF.

In this sample, this clonotype turned up a few times. The chain employs TRBV11-3 and TRBJ1-2, with 7 bases that match TRBD1. The V segment lost 4 bases and the J segment 4 bases; nucleotides outside the gene matches: 12. This CDR3 comprises 16 residues. CDR1 is SGHNT and CDR2 is YENEEA in the germline V gene. DNA for the CDR3: TGTGCCAGCAGCTCCCTGACAGGGAAGGGGCCCTATGGCTACACCTTC. Its translation: CASSSLTGKGPYGYTF. Supplemented by reference TRBV11-3 and TRBJ1-2, the full variable domain reads EAGVVQSPRYKIIEKKQPVAFWCNPISGHNTLYWYLQNLGQGPELLIRYENEEAVDDSQLPKDRFSAERLKGVDSTLKIQPAELGDSAVYLCASSSLTGKGPYGYTFGSGTRLTVV.

This clonotype turned up a few times. The chain recombines TRBV20-1 with TRBJ2-3; D gene ambiguous. V lost 0 bases and J 1 base, leaving 8 bases between the germline ends. The CDR3 runs to 14 residues. Per the germline V gene, CDR1 is DFQATT and CDR2 is SNEGSKA (reference sequence). DNA for the CDR3: TGCAGTGCTAGAGATCCCTCCGGCACAGATACGCAGTATTTT. Amino acid sequence: CSARDPSGTDTQYF.

This chain connects TRBV7-2 to TRBJ2-3; either TRBD1 or TRBD2 may fit D (5 bases each). The CDR3 contains 16 residues. Trimming removed 1 base from V and 4 bases from J, with 15 bases in between. Germline values: CDR1 SGHTA, CDR2 FQGNSA. The CDR3 protein is CASSLESRVGADTQYF. The CDR3 nucleotides are TGTGCCAGCAGCTTAGAGTCGCGGGTGGGGGCAGATACGCAGTATTTT.